This T cell receptor (beta chain) originates from a study of OX40 agonist ivuxolimab in advanced cancers. Study overall: Each dose-escalation patient presented with hepatocellular carcinoma, melanoma, renal cell or head and neck cancer. Study results and caveats: Expanded peripheral T cell antigen specificity was not determined.

The CDR3 contains 15 residues. Germline V gene data show CDR1 as SSHAT and CDR2 as FNYEAQ (reference sequence). On this clone itself: Its antigen is unknown. The junction does not match germline at one end; this may be a read error.

Enrollment shut out patients with autoimmune disease history or systemic immunosuppression. Using immunoSEQ multiplex PCR, the repertoire was profiled, and TCRdb retains in-frame clones only, with some absent. This sample has 30,000 to 40,000 clones, with around four fifths found just once. The sample was CD4+ or CD8+ T cells sorted from blood, taken in a trial of the OX40 agonist ivuxolimab. This TCR was sampled from an adult with an advanced solid tumor such as melanoma, head and neck, liver or kidney cancer. The chain links TRBV7-7 to TRBJ2-1; D gene unclear. The CDR3 DNA sequence: TGTGCTAGCAGCTTAGTTGATGCCGGAAATAGTGAGCAGTTCTTC. Its protein is CASSLVDAGNSEQFF.